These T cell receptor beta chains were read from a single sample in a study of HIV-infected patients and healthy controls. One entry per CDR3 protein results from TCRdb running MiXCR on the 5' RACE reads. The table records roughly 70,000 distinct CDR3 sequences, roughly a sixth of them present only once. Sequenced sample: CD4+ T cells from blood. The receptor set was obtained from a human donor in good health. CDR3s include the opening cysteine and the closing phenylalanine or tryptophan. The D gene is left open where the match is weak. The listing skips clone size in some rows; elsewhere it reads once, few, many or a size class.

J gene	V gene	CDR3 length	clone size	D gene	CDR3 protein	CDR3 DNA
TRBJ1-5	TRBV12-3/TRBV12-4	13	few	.	CASSLIEGQPQHF	TGTGCCAGCAGTTTGATTGAGGGGCAGCCCCAGCATTTT
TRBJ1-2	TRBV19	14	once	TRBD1	CASSIVAGGYGYTF	TGTGCCAGTAGTATAGTCGCAGGGGGGTATGGCTACACCTTC
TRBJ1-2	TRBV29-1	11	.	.	CSVRDPAGYTF	TGCAGCGTTAGGGACCCTGCGGGCTACACCTTC
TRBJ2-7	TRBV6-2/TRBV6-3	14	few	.	CASRYPGITYEQYF	TGTGCCAGCAGATATCCGGGCATCACCTACGAGCAGTACTTC
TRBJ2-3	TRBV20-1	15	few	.	CSAPSREYSTDTQYF	TGCAGTGCTCCGAGCAGGGAATATAGCACAGATACGCAGTATTTT
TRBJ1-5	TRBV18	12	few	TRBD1	CASSTGDQPQHF	TGTGCCAGCTCAACAGGGGATCAGCCCCAGCATTTT
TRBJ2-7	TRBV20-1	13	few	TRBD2	CSATTGGVREQYF	TGCAGTGCTACTACGGGGGGGGTTCGCGAGCAGTACTTC
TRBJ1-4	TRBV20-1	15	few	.	CSAREGEVQPGKLFF	TGCAGTGCTAGAGAGGGAGAGGTCCAACCGGGAAAACTGTTTTTT
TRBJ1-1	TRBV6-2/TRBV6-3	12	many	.	CASSQGITEAFF	TGTGCCAGCAGCCAGGGTATTACTGAAGCTTTCTTT
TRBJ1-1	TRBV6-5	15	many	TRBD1	CASSKDRGLNTEAFF	TGTGCCAGCAGTAAGGACAGGGGGCTAAACACTGAAGCTTTCTTT
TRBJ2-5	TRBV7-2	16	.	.	CASSLALLVERETQYF	TGTGCCAGCAGCTTAGCGCTTTTAGTAGAACGAGAGACCCAGTACTTC
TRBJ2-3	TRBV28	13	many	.	CASRGSGTDTQYF	TGTGCCAGCAGGGGGAGCGGGACAGATACGCAGTATTTT
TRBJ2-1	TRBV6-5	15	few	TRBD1	CASSYRDRGYNEQFF	TGTGCCAGCAGTTACCGGGACAGGGGCTACAATGAGCAGTTCTTC
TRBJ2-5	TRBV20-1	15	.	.	CSASDSGGPEETQYF	TGCAGTGCTAGCGATTCGGGGGGCCCGGAAGAGACCCAGTACTTC
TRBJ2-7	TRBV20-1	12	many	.	CSATQLAYEQYF	TGCAGTGCTACCCAACTAGCTTACGAGCAGTACTTC
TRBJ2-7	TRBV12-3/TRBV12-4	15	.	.	CASSPHGAASYEQYF	TGTGCCAGCAGCCCACACGGGGCGGCTTCCTACGAGCAGTACTTC
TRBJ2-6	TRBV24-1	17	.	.	CATSTPGHISGANVLTF	TGTGCCACCAGCACGCCGGGACATATCTCTGGGGCCAACGTCCTGACTTTC
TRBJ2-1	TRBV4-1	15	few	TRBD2	CASRPIAGTYNEQFF	TGCGCCAGCAGACCCATAGCGGGTACCTACAATGAGCAGTTCTTC
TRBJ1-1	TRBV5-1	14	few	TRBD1	CASSLEVQGSEAFF	TGCGCCAGCTCCCTTGAAGTACAGGGGTCTGAAGCTTTCTTT
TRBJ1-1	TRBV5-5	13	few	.	CASSLTLTDEAFF	TGTGCCAGCAGCTTGACGTTGACTGACGAAGCTTTCTTT
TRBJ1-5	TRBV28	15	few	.	CASSHHRGTNQPQHF	TGTGCCAGCAGTCACCACCGGGGCACCAATCAGCCCCAGCATTTT
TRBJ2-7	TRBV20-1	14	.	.	CSATALPDSYEQYF	TGCAGTGCCACCGCACTCCCGGACTCCTACGAGCAGTACTTC
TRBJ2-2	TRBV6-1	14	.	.	CAGRREWNTGELFF	TGTGCCGGTAGAAGGGAGTGGAACACCGGGGAGCTGTTTTTT
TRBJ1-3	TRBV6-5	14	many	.	CASVPQGSGNTIYF	TGTGCCAGCGTACCCCAGGGTAGTGGAAACACCATATATTTT
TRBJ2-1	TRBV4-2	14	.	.	CASSQSRGGNEQFF	TGTGCCAGCAGCCAATCGAGGGGGGGTAATGAGCAGTTCTTC
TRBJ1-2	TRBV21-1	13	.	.	CASRVGGLSGYTF	TGTGCCAGCAGAGTAGGGGGCCTTTCCGGCTACACCTTC
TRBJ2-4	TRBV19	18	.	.	CASGPSLPWREAKNIQYF	TGTGCCAGTGGCCCTTCCCTACCGTGGCGGGAAGCCAAAAACATTCAGTACTTC
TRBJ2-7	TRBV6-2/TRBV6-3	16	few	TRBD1	CASRSSGTGGTYEQYF	TGTGCCAGCAGGTCCTCCGGGACAGGGGGCACCTACGAGCAGTACTTC
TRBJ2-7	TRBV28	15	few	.	CASSLGGDTTYEQYF	TGTGCCAGCAGTTTGGGCGGGGACACTACCTACGAGCAGTACTTC
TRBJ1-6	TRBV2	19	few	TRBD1	CASSLSRQGGKSYNSPLHF	TGTGCCAGCTCCTTATCCAGACAGGGTGGGAAGTCCTATAATTCACCCCTCCACTTT
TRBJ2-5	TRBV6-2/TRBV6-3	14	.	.	CASSYLGPRETQYF	TGTGCCAGCAGTTACCTAGGCCCCCGAGAGACCCAGTACTTC
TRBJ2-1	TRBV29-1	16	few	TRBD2	CSVDTSGRGGHNEQFF	TGCAGCGTTGATACTAGCGGGAGAGGGGGACACAATGAGCAGTTCTTC
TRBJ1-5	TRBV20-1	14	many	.	CSASRPSSNQPQHF	TGCAGTGCTAGTCGACCCTCTAGCAATCAGCCCCAGCATTTT
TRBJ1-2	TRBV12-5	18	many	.	CASGFPGHPSESDYGYTF	TGTGCTAGTGGTTTTCCGGGACACCCATCAGAATCGGACTATGGCTACACCTTC
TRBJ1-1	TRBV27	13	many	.	CASSSFRATEAFF	TGTGCCAGCAGTTCCTTCAGGGCCACTGAAGCTTTCTTT
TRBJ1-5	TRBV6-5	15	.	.	CASSYGSVQDQPQHF	TGTGCCAGCAGTTACGGCTCTGTACAGGATCAGCCCCAGCATTTT
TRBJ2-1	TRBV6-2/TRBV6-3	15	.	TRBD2	CASSLLAGEYNEQFF	TGTGCCAGCAGTTTGTTAGCGGGGGAGTACAATGAGCAGTTCTTC
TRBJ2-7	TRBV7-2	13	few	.	CASRPGPLYEQYF	TGTGCCAGCCGACCGGGACCACTGTACGAGCAGTACTTC
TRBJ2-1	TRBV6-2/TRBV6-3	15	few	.	CASSVLGIEGDEQFF	TGTGCCAGCAGTGTACTAGGCATTGAAGGAGATGAGCAGTTCTTC
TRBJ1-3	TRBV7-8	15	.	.	CASTPHGGGGNTIYF	TGTGCCAGCACCCCGCATGGGGGAGGAGGAAACACCATATATTTT
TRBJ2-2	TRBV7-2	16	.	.	CASSFSLWGDTGELFF	TGTGCCAGCAGCTTTAGCTTGTGGGGGGACACCGGGGAGCTGTTTTTT
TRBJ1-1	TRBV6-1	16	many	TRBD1	CASRSTGVVPNTEAFF	TGTGCCAGCAGAAGTACAGGGGTCGTCCCCAACACTGAAGCTTTCTTT
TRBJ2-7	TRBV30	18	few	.	CAWSIGLYFGGQESEQYF	TGTGCCTGGAGTATTGGTCTTTATTTTGGGGGGCAGGAGTCCGAGCAGTACTTC
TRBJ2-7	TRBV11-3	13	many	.	CASSLVTGGEQYF	TGTGCCAGCAGCTTAGTTACCGGTGGGGAGCAGTACTTC
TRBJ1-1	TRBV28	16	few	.	CASSLIVAGSPTEAFF	TGTGCCAGCAGTTTAATCGTTGCAGGGAGCCCTACTGAAGCTTTCTTT
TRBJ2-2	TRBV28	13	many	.	CASLQSGTGELFF	TGTGCCAGCCTCCAGAGCGGCACCGGGGAGCTGTTTTTT
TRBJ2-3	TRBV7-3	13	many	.	CASSPELADTQYF	TGTGCCAGCAGCCCAGAACTAGCAGATACGCAGTATTTT
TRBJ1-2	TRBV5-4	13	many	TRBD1	CASSLDRGYGYTF	TGTGCCAGCAGCTTGGACAGGGGATACGGCTACACCTTC
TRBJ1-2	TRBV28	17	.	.	CASSLVYFAGRDWGYTF	TGTGCCAGCAGTTTAGTCTACTTTGCTGGCAGGGACTGGGGCTACACCTTC
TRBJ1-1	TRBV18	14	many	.	CASSLNSLDTEAFF	TGTGCCAGCTCACTTAACAGCTTAGACACTGAAGCTTTCTTT
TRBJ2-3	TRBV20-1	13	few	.	CSARGGRVDTQYF	TGCAGTGCGAGGGGGGGGCGCGTAGATACGCAGTATTTT
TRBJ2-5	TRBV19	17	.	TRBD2	CASRSSGGSALQETQYF	TGTGCCAGTAGATCTAGCGGGGGGTCCGCCCTCCAAGAGACCCAGTACTTC
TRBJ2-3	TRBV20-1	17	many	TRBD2	CSARKLAGTSSTDTQYF	TGCAGTGCTAGAAAACTAGCGGGAACTTCTAGCACAGATACGCAGTATTTT
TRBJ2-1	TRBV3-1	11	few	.	CASSQAQEQFF	TGTGCCAGCAGCCAAGCCCAGGAGCAGTTCTTC
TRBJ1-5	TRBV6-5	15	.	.	CASSYAGGPNQPQHF	TGTGCCAGCAGTTACGCGGGGGGGCCTAATCAGCCCCAGCATTTT